Listed below are T cell receptor beta chains from one sample, sequenced in a study of T-cell reconstitution after alpha-beta-depleted transplantation in children. From the PCR reads, TCRdb called clonotypes with MiXCR, one entry per CDR3 protein. The sample yields 350,000 to 450,000 distinct CDR3 sequences, about 14% seen once. This specimen was PBMCs, taken from the stem cell graft. All receptors come from a human donor who donated a stem cell graft to a child with Fanconi anemia. The CDR3 runs from the conserved cysteine through the conserved F or W. Fields, in order: CDR3 length, V gene, D gene, J gene, clone size, CDR3 DNA, CDR3 protein. A D gene is named only where the DNA matches it firmly. The listing skips clone size in some rows; elsewhere it reads once, few, many or a size class.

len: 14
v_gene: TRBV20-1
d_gene: TRBD1
j_gene: TRBJ2-7
abundance: few
CDR3nt: TGCAGTGGTTTAGGACAGGAACTTTATAAGGAGCAGTACTTC
CDR3aa: CSGLGQELYKEQYF

len: 14
v_gene: TRBV15
d_gene: -
j_gene: TRBJ1-1
abundance: -
CDR3nt: TGTGCCACCAGCCGACAGAGGATGAACACTGAAGCTTTCTTT
CDR3aa: CATSRQRMNTEAFF

len: 14
v_gene: TRBV15
d_gene: TRBD1
j_gene: TRBJ2-5
abundance: many
CDR3nt: TGTGCCACCAGCAGCTTGACAGGGATTGAGACCCAGTACTTC
CDR3aa: CATSSLTGIETQYF

len: 15
v_gene: TRBV4-3
d_gene: TRBD1
j_gene: TRBJ2-2
abundance: few
CDR3nt: TGCGCCAGCAGCGAGGACAGGGGGAGCACCGGGGAGCTGTTTTTT
CDR3aa: CASSEDRGSTGELFF

len: 15
v_gene: TRBV5-6
d_gene: -
j_gene: TRBJ2-5
abundance: many
CDR3nt: TGTGCCAGCAGCTCCCGATTCGACAGGCAAGAGACCCAGTACTTC
CDR3aa: CASSSRFDRQETQYF

len: 15
v_gene: TRBV9
d_gene: -
j_gene: TRBJ2-6
abundance: -
CDR3nt: TGTGCCAGCAGCGTAGGTCCCTCTGGGGCCAACGTCCTGACTTTC
CDR3aa: CASSVGPSGANVLTF

len: 16
v_gene: TRBV6-5
d_gene: -
j_gene: TRBJ2-3
abundance: few
CDR3nt: TGTGCCAGCAGTTACTCGAGTAGCGGCTTGACAGATACGCAGTATTTT
CDR3aa: CASSYSSSGLTDTQYF

len: 14
v_gene: TRBV12-5
d_gene: -
j_gene: TRBJ2-6
abundance: many
CDR3nt: TGTGCTAGTGGCAACGGAGGGGGGGCCAACGTCCTGACTTTC
CDR3aa: CASGNGGGANVLTF

len: 15
v_gene: TRBV20-1
d_gene: -
j_gene: TRBJ2-7
abundance: few
CDR3nt: TGCAGTGCTAGAGATATGGGGCAGGCCAAGGATGAGCAGTACTTC
CDR3aa: CSARDMGQAKDEQYF

len: 17
v_gene: TRBV4-2
d_gene: TRBD2
j_gene: TRBJ2-1
abundance: many
CDR3nt: TGTGCCAGCAGCCCCGCTAGGAGTAGCGGGGGGGCAGATGAGCAGTTCTTC
CDR3aa: CASSPARSSGGADEQFF

len: 15
v_gene: TRBV28
d_gene: TRBD2
j_gene: TRBJ2-1
abundance: few
CDR3nt: TGTGCCAGCAACCCAGCGGGGAATCGCTACAATGAGCAGTTCTTC
CDR3aa: CASNPAGNRYNEQFF

len: 12
v_gene: TRBV29-1
d_gene: -
j_gene: TRBJ2-7
abundance: many
CDR3nt: TGCAGCGTTGAAGATTCGTCCTACGAGCAGTACTTC
CDR3aa: CSVEDSSYEQYF

len: 16
v_gene: TRBV6-2/TRBV6-3
d_gene: TRBD1
j_gene: TRBJ2-3
abundance: -
CDR3nt: TGTGCCAGCAGACAACTACAGGGGTTAGGCACAGATACGCAGTATTTT
CDR3aa: CASRQLQGLGTDTQYF

len: 14
v_gene: TRBV6-5
d_gene: -
j_gene: TRBJ2-1
abundance: many
CDR3nt: TGTGCCAGCAGCCCGGAGGTCTCCTACAATGAGCAGTTCTTC
CDR3aa: CASSPEVSYNEQFF

len: 14
v_gene: TRBV29-1
d_gene: -
j_gene: TRBJ2-1
abundance: many
CDR3nt: TGCAGCGGAGGGGATTTAACTAGCAGGGATGAGCAGTTCTTC
CDR3aa: CSGGDLTSRDEQFF

len: 16
v_gene: TRBV6-1
d_gene: TRBD2
j_gene: TRBJ2-5
abundance: -
CDR3nt: TGTGCCAGCAGGCCCCTAGCGGGGGGAAACCAAGAGACCCAGTACTTC
CDR3aa: CASRPLAGGNQETQYF

len: 16
v_gene: TRBV20-1
d_gene: -
j_gene: TRBJ1-1
abundance: -
CDR3nt: TGCAGTGCTAGAGACCCAGGAAGGGGTGGTAACACTGAAGCTTTCTTT
CDR3aa: CSARDPGRGGNTEAFF